Following are 8 T cell receptor beta chains from one sample sequenced in a study of T-cell memory formation after mild COVID-19. Via MiXCR, TCRdb re-called the 5' RACE reads, giving one row per CDR3 protein. This sample has some 440,000 distinct CDR3 sequences, with roughly 25% found just once. Sequencing used PBMCs or a T cell subset sorted from them (not recorded which). The receptors derive from an adult woman who had mild COVID-19 (a few samples of this study predate the infection). Cell type and time point are not known.

The chain has TRBV20-1 and TRBJ2-1, with 8 bases fitting TRBD2. CDR1 DFQATT and CDR2 SNEGSKA come from the germline V gene (reference sequence). The CDR3 sequence is 14 residues long. Unmatched junction bases numbered 5, after V lost 6 bases and J lost 1 base. In nucleotides, the CDR3 is TGCAGTGCGGCTAAGCGGGAGTCCTACAATGAGCAGTTCTTC. This gives the protein CSAAKRESYNEQFF.

This clonotype was seen at least ten times. CDR3 DNA sequence: TGTGCCAGCAGTTTTCTGCTCAATGAGCAGTTCTTC. This translates into CASSFLLNEQFF. The V and J genes are TRBV12-3 or TRBV12-4 and TRBJ2-1; D uncertain. The CDR3 is made up of 12 amino acids. V was pared by 3 bases and J by 6 bases, with 6 bases between.

This clonotype has a handful of counts. The chain recombines TRBV29-1 with TRBJ2-5, with D tentatively TRBD2 (7 bases). CDR3 size: 17 residues. Trimming cost V 2 bases and J 4 bases, with 23 bases left between them. CDR1 is SQVTM, CDR2 ANQGSEA, per germline. The CDR3 is CSVEFSLLTGRAETQYF. CDR3 coding DNA: TGCAGCGTTGAATTTTCCCTCTTAACAGGGAGGGCAGAGACCCAGTACTTC.

This clonotype was observed a few times. This CDR3 reads CASSLDRGHEQYF. CDR3 DNA: TGTGCCAGCAGCTTGGACAGGGGACACGAGCAGTACTTC. The genes are TRBV5-4 and TRBJ2-7; 7 positions match TRBD1. The CDR3 covers 13 residues. V trimming: 0 bases; J trimming: 5 bases; junction bases outside the gene matches: 2. Per the germline V gene, CDR1 is SGHNT and CDR2 is YYREEE (reference sequence).

This chain links TRBV4-2 with TRBJ2-7, with no clear D. CDR3 length: 13 residues. The germline V gene encodes CDR1 LGHNA and CDR2 YNFKEQ. Trimming removed 0 bases from V and 5 bases from J, with 8 bases in between. CDR3 nucleotide sequence: TGTGCCAGCAGCCAAGATGGGCAGAACGAGCAGTACTTC. It is translated as CASSQDGQNEQYF.

V is TRBV12-3 or TRBV12-4 and J is TRBJ1-1; D not certain. The CDR3 is 13 amino acids. Deletions cut 2 bases from V and 5 bases from J, with 9 bases between. CDR3 coding DNA: TGTGCCAGCAGTTTAAGAGGGCTTACTGAAGCTTTCTTT. Its protein is CASSLRGLTEAFF.

The V and J genes are TRBV24-1 and TRBJ2-2; 9 bases line up with TRBD1. Unmatched junction bases numbered 6, after V lost 7 bases and J lost 4 bases. This CDR3 comprises 15 residues. Germline assignment: CDR1 KGHDR and CDR2 SFDVKD. CDR3 loop: CATSPTGGFTGELFF. The CDR3 bases are TGTGCCACCAGCCCCACAGGGGGCTTCACCGGGGAGCTGTTTTTT.

This chain joins TRBV19 and TRBJ2-5, with D possibly matching TRBD2 (5 bases). Germline V gives CDR1 LNHDA, CDR2 SQIVND (reference sequence). The CDR3 is made up of 13 amino acids. The V gene lost 4 bases and the J gene lost 4 bases, with 10 bases spanning the gap. This CDR3 is CASSNRGRETQYF. In nucleotides, the CDR3 is TGTGCCAGTAGTAACCGGGGTCGAGAGACCCAGTACTTC.